Listed here are 27 T cell receptor beta chains from one sample, sequenced in a study of monozygotic twins with inflammatory bowel disease. TCRdb re-called the 5' RACE reads and shows each CDR3 protein once, DNA omitted. Its table records fewer than 400,000 distinct CDR3 sequences. Sequenced sample: blood. The receptors derive from a human donor with ulcerative colitis or Crohn's disease, or a healthy co-twin of an affected twin (not recorded which).

The chain uses TRBV10-3 and TRBJ1-1. Germline V gene lookup returns CDR1 ENHRY and CDR2 SYGVKD. This CDR3 spans 13 amino acids. CDR3 sequence: CAITGALNTEAFF.

The genes are TRBV28 and TRBJ2-3; the D call from TCRdb, TRBD2, cannot be confirmed without DNA. This CDR3 has 15 amino acids. CDR1 is MDHEN and CDR2 is SYDVKM in the germline V gene. CDR3 sequence: CASSPTSFMTDTQYF.

This chain connects TRBV20-1 to TRBJ2-4. The CDR3 has 16 amino acids. The germline CDR1 and CDR2 sequences are DFQATT and SNEGSKA (reference sequence). The CDR3 spells CSARGSSSGAKNIQYF.

The rearrangement uses TRBV12-3 or TRBV12-4 and TRBJ2-1; the TCRdb call, TRBD1, lacks DNA for checking. This CDR3 is 13 amino acids long. The CDR3 here is CASSRDGINEQFF.

This rearrangement joins TRBV10-3 to TRBJ2-6; the TRBD1 assignment by TCRdb is unverifiable without DNA. CDR3 length: 15 residues. CDR1 ENHRY and CDR2 SYGVKD come from the germline V gene. CDR3 in amino acids: CAISRGGSGANVLTF.

The chain recombines TRBV19 with TRBJ2-1. This CDR3 contains 13 residues. CDR1 is LNHDA, CDR2 SQIVND, per germline (reference sequence). This chain's CDR3 is CASGTGTYNEQFF.

The V and J genes are TRBV27 and TRBJ2-7; with no DNA, the TCRdb D assignment of TRBD1 cannot be verified. The CDR3 spans 14 residues. Germline CDR1 is MNHEY and CDR2 is SMNVEV (reference sequence). Here the CDR3 reads CASSWTGRTYEQYF.

The chain carries TRBV24-1 and TRBJ2-7; TCRdb's D gene call, TRBD1, goes unchecked for lack of DNA. This CDR3 comprises 16 residues. Germline V CDR1 and CDR2: KGHDR, SFDVKD. The CDR3 here is CATSDARGGRVYEQYF.

The rearrangement uses TRBV6-6 and TRBJ2-7; TCRdb proposes TRBD1, but this gene call is untestable without DNA. CDR1 and CDR2 from the germline V gene are MNHNY and SVGAGI (reference sequence). The CDR3 has 14 residues. The CDR3 loop reads CALRQPTGSNEQYF.

The gene calls are TRBV10-3 and TRBJ2-6; TCRdb reports TRBD1, a call that lacks DNA to check it against. This CDR3 contains 15 residues. The germline gives CDR1 ENHRY, CDR2 SYGVKD. The CDR3 loop is CAISGGTSGANVLTF.

The genes are TRBV14 and TRBJ2-2. This CDR3 spans 17 amino acids. Germline CDR1 SGHDN, CDR2 FVKESK. This CDR3 is CASSQDFRASRGGELFF. Combining the CDR3 with reference TRBV14 and TRBJ2-2 gives the whole variable domain EAGVTQFPSHSVIEKGQTVTLRCDPISGHDNLYWYRRVMGKEIKFLLHFVKESKQDESGMPNNRFLAERTGGTYSTLKVQPAELEDSGVYFCASSQDFRASRGGELFFGEGSRLTVL.

CDR3 residues: CASSEPRLAKNIQYF. The J gene is TRBJ2-4, the V gene TRBV2. This CDR3 has 15 residues. Germline V CDR1 and CDR2: SNHLY, FYNNEI.

The chain uses TRBV7-7 and TRBJ2-7; as DNA is missing, the TRBD2 call by TCRdb cannot be tested. The CDR3 is 14 residues long. CDR1 is SSHAT and CDR2 is FNYEAQ in the germline V gene (reference sequence). CDR3: CASSLARNGGEQYF.

The chain is built from TRBV7-2 and TRBJ1-2. The CDR3 is 14 residues long. In germline, CDR1 is SGHTA, CDR2 FQGNSA. CDR3 protein: CASSSRVSNYGYTF.

The V and J genes are TRBV6-5 and TRBJ2-3; TCRdb selects TRBD2, and the lack of DNA leaves this call unchecked. CDR1 and CDR2 (germline): MNHEY, SVGAGI. This CDR3 has 17 residues. CDR3 protein: CASSSYLTSSGGDTQYF.

The gene calls are TRBV10-3 and TRBJ1-1; the TRBD1 assignment by TCRdb is unverifiable without DNA. The germline V gene encodes CDR1 ENHRY and CDR2 SYGVKD. The CDR3 contains 14 residues. CDR3 in amino acids: CAISEGGGRTEAFF.

V and J are TRBV2 and TRBJ2-1; TCRdb's D call, TRBD2, is unchecked because there is no DNA. This CDR3 has 14 residues. Germline V gives CDR1 SNHLY, CDR2 FYNNEI. The CDR3 is CASGGTSGRWEQFF.

The gene calls are TRBV28 and TRBJ1-1; TCRdb reports TRBD1, a call that lacks DNA to check it against. Germline V lookup: CDR1 MDHEN, CDR2 SYDVKM. This CDR3 has 15 amino acids. The CDR3 reads CASSRGWGDATEAFF.

The chain is built from TRBV24-1 and TRBJ2-6; TCRdb names TRBD1, which stays unverified in the absence of DNA. CDR1 is KGHDR, CDR2 SFDVKD, per germline. The CDR3 is 14 residues long. CDR3 loop: CATRRGAGANVLTF.

The chain uses TRBV5-5 and TRBJ2-4; TCRdb indicates TRBD1, and absent DNA this call remains unverified. The germline V gene encodes CDR1 SGHKS and CDR2 YYEKEE (reference sequence). This CDR3 is 15 amino acids long. CDR3 in amino acids: CASFSFGASLDIQYF.

CDR3: CASSLEGGLEQFF. This chain joins TRBV5-1 and TRBJ2-1; the D call of TRBD1 rests on TCRdb alone, since no DNA is present to check it. This CDR3 is 13 amino acids long. Germline CDR1 SGHRS, CDR2 YFSETQ.

Here the CDR3 reads CASSRDIQETQYF. This chain links TRBV7-2 with TRBJ2-5. Germline-derived CDR1 and CDR2 are SGHTA and FQGNSA. The CDR3 contains 13 residues. Drawing the rest from reference TRBV7-2 and TRBJ2-5, the complete variable domain is GAGVSQSPSNKVTEKGKDVELRCDPISGHTALYWYRQSLGQGLEFLIYFQGNSAPDKSGLPSDRFSAERTGGSVSTLTIQRTQQEDSAVYLCASSRDIQETQYFGPGTRLLVL.

This rearrangement joins TRBV5-1 to TRBJ2-1; TCRdb's D call, TRBD1, is unchecked because there is no DNA. CDR3 length equals 15 residues. The germline V gene encodes CDR1 SGHRS and CDR2 YFSETQ. The CDR3 protein is CASSRWTGLYNEQFF.

The chain is built from TRBV7-2 and TRBJ2-1. Germline V gene lookup returns CDR1 SGHTA and CDR2 FQGNSA. This CDR3 has 13 residues. CDR3 sequence: CASSLAELNEQFF.

The gene calls are TRBV28 and TRBJ2-1. Germline lookup yields CDR1 MDHEN and CDR2 SYDVKM. The CDR3 totals 17 residues. This CDR3 is CASSFGQLAAHYNEQFF.

This chain's CDR3 is CASSHPGQLYGNTIYF. The chain couples TRBV28 to TRBJ1-3; the D call of TRBD1 rests on TCRdb alone, since no DNA is present to check it. The length of the CDR3 is 16 residues. In germline, CDR1 is MDHEN, CDR2 SYDVKM.

This chain uses TRBV28 with TRBJ1-5; TCRdb returns TRBD1, unconfirmable since there is no DNA. CDR3 length: 15 residues. Germline assignment: CDR1 MDHEN and CDR2 SYDVKM. The CDR3 spells CASSFGTGGFQPQHF.